This T cell receptor beta chain derives from a study of T-cell memory formation after mild COVID-19. This CDR3 spans 15 amino acids. Germline assignment: CDR1 SQVTM and CDR2 ANQGSEA. Trimming removed 6 bases from V and 2 bases from J, with 14 bases in between. TCRdb reprocessed the 5' RACE reads via MiXCR and lists one record per CDR3 protein. The top ten hold around a quarter of the sample, which has about 150,000 distinct CDR3 sequences, approximately 25% seen once. Material for sequencing was PBMCs or a T cell subset sorted from them (not recorded which). The chain combines TRBV29-1 with TRBJ2-6; maybe TRBD2 (6 bases). This TCR derives from an adult woman who had mild COVID-19 (a few samples of this study predate the infection). Cell type and time point are not known. The CDR3 here is CSVPWAGTGANVLTF. CDR3 DNA sequence: TGCAGCGTCCCCTGGGCGGGAACTGGGGCCAACGTCCTGACTTTC.